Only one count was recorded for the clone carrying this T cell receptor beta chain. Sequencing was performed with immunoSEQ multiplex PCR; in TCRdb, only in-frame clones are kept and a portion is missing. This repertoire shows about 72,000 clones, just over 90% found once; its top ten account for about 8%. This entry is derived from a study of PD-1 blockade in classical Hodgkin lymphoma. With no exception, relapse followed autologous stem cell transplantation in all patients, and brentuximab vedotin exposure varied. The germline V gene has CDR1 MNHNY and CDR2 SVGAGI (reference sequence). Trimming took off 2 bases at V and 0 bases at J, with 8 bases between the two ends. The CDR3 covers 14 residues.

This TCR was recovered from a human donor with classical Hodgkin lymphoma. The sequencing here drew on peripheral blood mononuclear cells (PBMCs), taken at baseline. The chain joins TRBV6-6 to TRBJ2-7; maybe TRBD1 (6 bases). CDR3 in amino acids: CASSYGQSSYEQYF. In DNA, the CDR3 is TGTGCCAGCAGTTACGGACAGAGCTCCTACGAGCAGTACTTC.